Below are 2 T cell receptor beta chains sequenced from a single sample in a study of cytomegalovirus exposure and HLA in healthy donors (TCRdb year 2017). The protocol used for the library was the immunoSEQ multiplex PCR assay. For the multiplex PCR, a mixture combining 60 forward primers for TCR Vbeta segments and 13 reverse primers for TCR Jbeta segments was used. TCRdb provides this immuneACCESS table in a form limited to in-frame rearrangements. Some clones are lacking; in checked studies, under half of them reflect an unresolved V gene, and why the rest are absent is not known. The sample contains 29,000 or so clones, approximately 62% of them found a single time. The ten largest clones capture 35% to 50% of the sample. Source material: PBMCs. These receptors were obtained from a male donor in good health and CMV-seropositive.

The chain is built from TRBV10-3 and TRBJ2-5, with a possible D match to TRBD2 (7 bases). The germline V gene encodes CDR1 ENHRY and CDR2 SYGVKD. Trimming took 0 bases from V and 5 from J, leaving 13 bases between them. The CDR3 is 15 amino acids. DNA of the CDR3: TGTGCCATCAGTGAGTCCCCAGGGAGGGGGGAGACCCAGTACTTC. Protein product: CAISESPGRGETQYF.

The chain joins TRBV4-1 to TRBJ2-1; D may be TRBD2 (5 bases). Per the germline V gene, CDR1 is MGHRA and CDR2 is YSYEKL. Trimming removed 0 bases from V and 7 bases from J, with 13 bases in between. The CDR3 extends over 15 amino acids. CDR3 sequence reads: CASSQDIGLNNEQFF. CDR3 DNA sequence: TGCGCCAGCAGCCAAGATATAGGACTGAATAATGAGCAGTTCTTC.